The 20 T cell receptor beta chains listed next were all sequenced from one sample in a study of diagnostic markers for celiac disease. No DNA is given; TCRdb re-called the reads and lists each CDR3 protein once. The table gives several hundred distinct CDR3 sequences; the top ten clones make up 55% to 75% of it. The sample taken for sequencing was either unsorted cells or a sorted T cell fraction (not recorded which). The receptors come from a human donor.

This clonotype ranks as medium-sized in terms of frequency. The J gene is TRBJ2-3, the V gene TRBV10-3; the D gene TCRdb calls, TRBD1, cannot be checked with no DNA. The germline V gene has CDR1 ENHRY and CDR2 SYGVKD. The CDR3 is made up of 18 amino acids. This CDR3 reads CATSLRYSPQGVTDTQYF.

The V call is TRBV10-2, the J call TRBJ1-1; TCRdb reports TRBD1, a call that lacks DNA to check it against. CDR3 size: 15 residues. Per the germline V gene, CDR1 is WSHSY and CDR2 is SAAADI. CDR3 protein: CASGLDRDLNTEAFF.

CDR3 protein: CSARDGHNQPQHF. The genes are TRBV20-1 and TRBJ1-5. The CDR3 is made up of 13 amino acids. Germline V lookup: CDR1 DFQATT, CDR2 SNEGSKA (reference sequence).

This clonotype is labeled medium-sized based on frequency. The J gene is TRBJ2-3, the V gene TRBV5-5; TCRdb proposes TRBD1, but this gene call is untestable without DNA. This CDR3 spans 13 amino acids. Germline CDR1 and CDR2: SGHKS and YYEKEE (reference sequence). The CDR3 spells CASSPGGGNLPYF.

By frequency, this clonotype registers medium-sized. The V call is TRBV7-2, the J call TRBJ2-2; TCRdb names TRBD2, which stays unverified in the absence of DNA. Per germline, CDR1 SGHTA and CDR2 FQGNSA. The CDR3 spans 12 residues. The CDR3 spells CASSTLSGELFF.

The chain joins TRBV11-2 to TRBJ1-6; TCRdb selects TRBD1, and the lack of DNA leaves this call unchecked. From germline, CDR1 is SGHAT and CDR2 FQNNGV. This CDR3 has 13 residues. The CDR3 here is CASTPDNNSPLHF. Complete variable domain (other parts from reference TRBV11-2 and TRBJ1-6): EAGVAQSPRYKIIEKRQSVAFWCNPISGHATLYWYQQILGQGPKLLIQFQNNGVVDDSQLPKDRFSAERLKGVDSTLKIQPAKLEDSAVYLCASTPDNNSPLHFGNGTRLTVT.

This clonotype ranks as medium-sized in terms of frequency. The rearrangement uses TRBV5-4 and TRBJ2-2. This CDR3 is 15 amino acids long. Germline V gives CDR1 SGHNT, CDR2 YYREEE (reference sequence). CDR3 protein: CASSLKLTDTGELFF.

The chain employs TRBV19 and TRBJ2-1; TCRdb's assignment of TRBD2 cannot be checked, as there is no DNA. This CDR3 is 15 amino acids long. Germline lookup yields CDR1 LNHDA and CDR2 SQIVND (reference sequence). This CDR3 is CASSRSGSQYNEQFF.

By frequency, this clonotype is large. The chain recombines TRBV20-1 with TRBJ2-3; checking the TCRdb D call of TRBD2 is not possible without DNA. The germline V gene encodes CDR1 DFQATT and CDR2 SNEGSKA (reference sequence). This CDR3 contains 18 residues. CDR3 loop: CSARARTSGRANKDTQYF.

This rearrangement joins TRBV10-2 to TRBJ2-1. Germline CDR1 and CDR2: WSHSY and SAAADI. The CDR3 length is 13 residues. The CDR3 sequence is CASSESQYNEQFF.

V usage is TRBV10-3 and J usage is TRBJ1-1; TCRdb lists TRBD1, though no DNA is available to test this call. Germline V gives CDR1 ENHRY, CDR2 SYGVKD. The CDR3 loop spans 14 amino acids. CDR3 amino acids: CAISESTGSAEAFF.

This chain uses TRBV2 with TRBJ1-2; TCRdb indicates TRBD1, and absent DNA this call remains unverified. Germline V CDR1 and CDR2: SNHLY, FYNNEI. The CDR3 has 12 residues. CDR3 residues: CASSGDNYGYTF.

In terms of frequency, this clonotype is large. The chain joins TRBV11-3 to TRBJ2-2. The germline CDR1 and CDR2 sequences are SGHNT and YENEEA. This CDR3 is 13 amino acids long. The CDR3 spells CASSPQVTGELFF.

This clonotype is classed as medium-sized by frequency. CDR3 amino acids: CASSFTGGQETQYF. The V call is TRBV5-1, the J call TRBJ2-5; the TCRdb D gene call, TRBD1, has no DNA to confirm it. The CDR3 has 14 amino acids. Per germline, CDR1 SGHRS and CDR2 YFSETQ.

The chain couples TRBV10-3 to TRBJ1-2; TCRdb calls TRBD1, which cannot be checked without DNA. This CDR3 is 13 amino acids long. The germline V gene has CDR1 ENHRY and CDR2 SYGVKD. The CDR3 region is CAISGPGDYGYTF.

The chain recombines TRBV12-3 or TRBV12-4 with TRBJ1-1; TCRdb names TRBD1, which stays unverified in the absence of DNA. The CDR3 consists of 14 residues. The CDR3 protein is CASRPGQGHTEAFF.

The CDR3 sequence is CASSENRVSNQPQHF. V is TRBV2 and J is TRBJ1-5. The germline V gene has CDR1 SNHLY and CDR2 FYNNEI. The CDR3 loop spans 15 amino acids.

Its frequency marks this clonotype as medium-sized. The V call is TRBV12-3 or TRBV12-4, the J call TRBJ2-1; without DNA, the TCRdb call of TRBD2 cannot be checked. This CDR3 comprises 14 residues. The CDR3 spells CASIQRGRDNEQFF.

By frequency, this clonotype registers medium-sized. The chain couples TRBV6-4 to TRBJ2-2; there is no DNA to check the TCRdb D call of TRBD1. Germline V lookup: CDR1 MRHNA, CDR2 SNTAGT. This CDR3 comprises 16 residues. The CDR3 protein is CASSDSAGQGTGELFF.

The chain recombines TRBV4-2 with TRBJ1-2. Germline V CDR1 and CDR2: LGHNA, YNFKEQ. CDR3 length: 15 amino acids. This CDR3 reads CASSQDLGGRYGYTF.